A single TCR beta chain is shown here with its context. The antigen is unknown. Other DNA sequences within the sample encode an identical CDR3. The data originate from a study of beta chain features in type 1 diabetes. Every isolated RNA sample was fully reverse transcribed, so sequencing captured expressed TCRB transcripts. The repertoire was sequenced with immunoSEQ multiplex PCR; TCRdb's copy has only in-frame clones and lacks some. The sample lists around 500,000 clones; around 10% were seen once. This CDR3 region has 13 residues. Trimming took off 2 bases at V and 1 base at J, with 5 bases between the two ends. From germline, CDR1 is SGHTA and CDR2 FQGNSA. Study-wide results and caveats: Patients with type 1 diabetes showed fewer VDJ junction insertions and more deletions.

V and J are TRBV7-2 and TRBJ1-1, with D hard to call. The sequence was collected from a woman under 30 in good health. Material: naive CD4+ T cells from blood. The CDR3 sequence is CASSLSQNTEAFF. CDR3 nucleotide sequence: TGTGCCAGCAGCTTAAGCCAGAACACTGAAGCTTTCTTT.